This T cell receptor (beta chain) was found in a study of blood T cells in healthy people across ages (dated by TCRdb to the mid-2010s). The study in broad terms: In model experiments, roughly one uniquely barcoded TCR beta cDNA molecule per two T cells was captured by template switching. The study measured age-related changes in TCR beta repertoire diversity using deep sequencing normalized with unique cDNA molecular identifiers. Donors of different ages were randomly distributed across sequencing lanes to avoid experimental bias. The donors were divided into four age groups: young (average roughly 17 years), middle-aged (about 40), aged (about 60) and long-lived (roughly 82). The study analyzed two additional independent replicas of 1 million unique cDNA reads from the same blood draw for two donors, one aged 18 to 30 and one aged 80 or older. Study-wide findings and limitations: Total diversity estimates from one million sequenced T cells were considered lower bounds and underestimates. Compared with the aged group, the long-lived group had more naive CD4+ T cells, fewer expanded clones and increased TCR diversity, suggesting age selection. Conclusive comparison of naive and antigen-experienced compartments was prevented by the profiling of bulk unsorted PBMCs. The CMV infection status of donors was not known, potentially confounding age-related changes in expanded clonotypes. There was a strong correlation between observed TCR beta diversity and the percentage of naive T cells measured by flow cytometry. Observed TCR beta diversity per million T cells fell roughly linearly with age, and a significant reduction was already apparent by age roughly 40.

The donors were under 40 Caucasian individuals from Russia, aged roughly 6 to 90 years, who were systemically healthy. Roughly 10 milliliters of peripheral blood were drawn from each donor into EDTA-treated Vacutainer tubes. Ficoll-Paque density-gradient centrifugation was used to isolate PBMCs, with at least 6.5 million per sample. Total RNA, at least 6 micrograms per sample, was extracted from PBMCs with Trizol reagent. The percentages of naive CD45RAhigh/CD27high T cells were determined by flow cytometry on a PBMC aliquot from every donor. Cut back by 8 bases and 14 bases, the V and J ends lie 26 bases apart. Taken from cysteine to phenylalanine, the CDR3 has 14 residues. Only the CDR3 DNA stays, 42 bases, in frame from base 1. Per the germline V gene, MNHNS is the CDR1 and SASEGT is the CDR2. A remark on this clonotype: There is no known antigen for this receptor. No much larger clone is present one base from it, and per-base qualities are unavailable.

Library method: 5' RACE. The data were produced on an Illumina HiSeq 2500. A second PCR of roughly 6 to 11 cycles was run with a J-beta primer mix and a sample-barcoded 5' primer. Each TCR beta cDNA molecule received a unique molecular identifier from a template-switch 5' adaptor carrying 12 random nucleotides. Each sample yielded at least 2.5 million CDR3-containing paired-end reads. First-strand cDNA synthesis was performed from all RNA using the Mint cDNA synthesis kit, with priming by a TRBC-specific oligonucleotide. Following uracil-DNA glycosylase treatment, a first 18-cycle PCR with universal primers M1SS and BC2_uni_R was performed on all cDNA. On the authors' methods: For normalization, 1 million high-quality reads were randomly selected from each sample, with every read carrying a distinct molecular identifier. Reads sharing molecular identifiers were discarded rather than binned into consensus sequences. MiTCR, run with a Q25 quality threshold and the strictest error-elimination algorithm, handled CDR3 identification, clonotype clustering and error correction. A nonparametric unseen species model with Euler transformation was used to estimate lower-bound total TCR beta diversity. TCRdb reran the public reads through fastp at Q25 and MiXCR, keeping productive beta chains. Entries that share a CDR3 protein sequence are merged under the most common genes and DNA. These V and J calls are TCRdb output, not the study's own analysis. In this sample the table shows roughly 800,000 distinct CDR3 sequences, around half of which occur a single time. The ten largest clonotypes hold approximately 40% of the sample.

The sequencing input was blood. The rearranged segments are TRBV6-1 and TRBJ2-3; the D gene could be either TRBD1 or TRBD2, each agreeing at 5 bases. This TCR was sampled from a man aged 80 or over in good health. The DNA sequence reads TGTGCCAGCCTCGAAGGGACGGCTACAGGAGACGCGTATTTT. Its product reads: CASLEGTATGDAYF.